This record concerns one T cell receptor (beta chain) sequence. Using immunoSEQ multiplex PCR, the repertoire was profiled, and TCRdb retains in-frame clones only, with some absent. The sample contains some 130,000 clones, about 90% of which appear only once. Separation from the approximately 720-subject first cohort characterized the roughly 120-subject validation cohort, to which the donors belonged. This sample was included in a study of cytomegalovirus exposure and HLA in healthy donors. From germline, CDR1 is SGHRS and CDR2 YFSETQ. The junction had 10 bases not matched to a gene; V was cut back by 4 bases and J by 4 bases. This CDR3 is 15 amino acids long.

What was sequenced was PBMCs. The genes are TRBV5-1 and TRBJ1-1, with 7 bases that match TRBD1. The sequence was obtained from a man aged 30-40 years in good health and CMV-seronegative. The CDR3 coding sequence is TGCGCCAGCAGCCTTCGGACAGGAGGCTTCACTGAAGCTTTCTTT. As protein: CASSLRTGGFTEAFF.